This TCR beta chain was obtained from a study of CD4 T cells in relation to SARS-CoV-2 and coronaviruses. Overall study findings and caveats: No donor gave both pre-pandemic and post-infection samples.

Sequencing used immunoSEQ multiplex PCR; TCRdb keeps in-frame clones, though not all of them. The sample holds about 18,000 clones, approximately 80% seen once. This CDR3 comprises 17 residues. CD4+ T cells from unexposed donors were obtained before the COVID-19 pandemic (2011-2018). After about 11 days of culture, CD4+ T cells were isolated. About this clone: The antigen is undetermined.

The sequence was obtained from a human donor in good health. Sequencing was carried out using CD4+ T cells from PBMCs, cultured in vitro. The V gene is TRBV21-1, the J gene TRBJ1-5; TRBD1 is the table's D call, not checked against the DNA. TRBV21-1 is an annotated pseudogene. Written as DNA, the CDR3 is TGTGCCAGCAGCAGCGACAGGGCCCATTATAGCAATCAGCCCCAGCATTTT. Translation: CASSSDRAHYSNQPQHF.